These T cell receptor beta chains were read from a single sample in a study of blood T cells in healthy people across ages. TCRdb re-analysed the 5' RACE reads in MiXCR, keeping a single row per CDR3 protein. The repertoire has some 1.5 million distinct CDR3 sequences, roughly 30% of them found once; the top ten carry 6.5% to 8.5%. Sequenced input: blood. The receptor source for this set is a woman aged 25 to 39 in good health. The CDR3 runs from the conserved cysteine through the conserved F or W.

CDR3 protein | V gene
CASSSLDRGETQYF | TRBV6-6
CASRRGPGQVRTDTQYF | TRBV12-3/TRBV12-4
CATSRLRRVGQDQPQHF | TRBV15
CSVAGTPATIEKLFF | TRBV29-1
CASSLPSTKYEQYF | TRBV4-1
CASSLRGIRETQYF | TRBV7-9
CAGSYRGEPQHF | TRBV6-6
CAWTRQIAGRGSPLHF | TRBV30
CASSTSGGGDEQFF | TRBV5-1
CASSLQRGLMNTEAFF | TRBV5-1
CSVMSLAGPSEQYF | TRBV29-1
CASSGSTALAKNIQYF | TRBV10-1
CANSLGGGTYEQYF | TRBV12-3/TRBV12-4
CASSLAPASGSGGIQYF | TRBV7-2
CASRKSSGPDYGYTF | TRBV25-1
CSASERRSGGYTF | TRBV20-1
CASSLENEWFF | TRBV5-6
CASSQRGDEQFF | TRBV3-1
CSARPGDRDISYEQYF | TRBV20-1
CASSIRDDEQFF | TRBV28
CASSESKLTYNEQFF | TRBV10-1
CAIRTSGENEQFF | TRBV10-3
CSVRVTGGDEQYF | TRBV29-1
CSARDFTSGRSYEQYF | TRBV20-1
CASRSSQGTSGYTF | TRBV27
CAWSPRDRRTDTQYF | TRBV30
CATRTLGSNQPQHF | TRBV27
CASSLSGRGGCYNEQFF | TRBV12-3/TRBV12-4
CASSGDLYGCTF | TRBV9
CTSSQTPSREQFF | TRBV4-1
CASSLAGQEPHQPQHF | TRBV7-9
CSVESKDRPEKLFF | TRBV29-1